The T cell receptor beta chain described here comes from a study of vaccination and CD4 T cells after COVID-19 (dated by TCRdb to 2022 to 2024). Background for the entire study: Every convalescent patient had a positive nasal swab PCR test for SARS-CoV-2, with mild disease in 8 to 10 patients and severe disease in one. For stimulating the cultures, overlapping spike peptide pools were used, derived from SARS-CoV-2 as well as from the common cold coronaviruses HCoV-NL63, HCoV-OC43 and HCoV-229E. The time from the second vaccine dose to post-vaccine blood sampling had a median of roughly 72 days and ranged from about 12 to 250 days. Participants got two doses of the Pfizer-BioNTech BNT162b2 vaccine (n=8) or two doses of the Moderna mRNA-1273 vaccine (n=2). In the convalescent cohort there were six males and four females, among whom were two Hispanic individuals, seven Caucasians, two Asians and one multiracial person. Post-COVID blood samples were collected from convalescent patients a median of about 92 days after diagnosis, with a range of about 30 to 161 days. Control cultures used a CEFX viral epitope pool as positive control, an HIV-1 Nef peptide pool as negative control, or no peptide. The spike-specific CD4+ TCR repertoire was compared before and after mRNA vaccination in nine to ten COVID-19 convalescent patients and several infection-naive healthy vaccine recipients. Overall study outcomes, separate from this receptor: Only a relatively small number of convalescent patients were included in the study, and early timepoints following natural infection were not analyzed. Among the post-vaccine SARS-CoV-2-reactive clones in convalescent patients, a median approximately 90% showed up only after vaccination, which suggests vaccine-specific priming. An increase in the median number of SARS-CoV-2-reactive clonotypes from 21 after infection to 35 to 40 after vaccination was observed, but the change was not found to be significant. In convalescent patients, nearly all vaccine-specific clones (304 of 307) were found to be mono-reactive for SARS-CoV-2 spike rather than cross-reactive with common cold coronaviruses.

The meaning of the sample's treatment or condition label: approximately 11-day PBMC culture with coronavirus spike peptide pools or control peptides (ViraFEST assay). To expand antigen-specific T cells with peptide pools and then pick out the expanded clonotypes through TCR sequencing, the study relied on the ViraFEST assay. Positive SARS-CoV-2 PCR tests in the convalescent patients dated from March to December 2020, before Alpha, Beta and Delta variants emerged in the United States. Each well held about 2 million PBMCs cultured in IMDM containing about 5% human AB serum and around 10 IU/ml IL-2, with 10 ug/ml peptide pools added. Half of the culture medium was replaced with fresh IL-2-containing medium on days 3 and 7. Once the cells had been in culture for about 10 days, the EasySep CD4+ T cell isolation kit was used to isolate CD4+ T cells by negative selection. Ficoll-Paque Plus gradient centrifugation was used to isolate PBMCs from whole blood, and the isolated PBMCs were then either used fresh or cryopreserved at -140C. Triplicate wells were generally used for each culture condition.

The library came from PCR. At the Johns Hopkins FTIC core, DNA from the cultured CD4+ T cells underwent TCR sequencing with the Oncomine TCR Beta short-read assay. Genomic DNA was extracted from the cultured CD4+ T cells with the QIAamp micro DNA kit. The Oncomine TCR Beta libraries from cultured CD4+ T cells were pooled using unique dual indexes and then sequenced on an Illumina iSeq 100. The authors' analysis ran thus. Non-productive sequences were filtered out, and CDR3s that did not start with C, did not end with F or W, or were shorter than 7 amino acids were discarded. The MANAFEST web application identified antigen-specific clonotypes by comparing peptide-stimulated wells against reference wells and other culture wells. To be called positive, a clone needed an FDR below 0.05, an odds ratio above 5, and a productive frequency above 0.1% in at least two of three replicate wells. A clonotype counted as cross-reactive if it showed significant expansion both in the SARS-CoV-2 spike wells and in at least one common cold coronavirus spike condition. Levenshtein distances (stringdist) and unrooted phylogenetic trees (ape) in R version 3.6.1 were used to assess CDR3 homology. TCRdb reprocessing: public reads trimmed at Q25 with fastp, clones called with MiXCR, in-frame beta chains kept. A single entry per CDR3 protein holds the most common genes and DNA from its merged rows. In this record, the V and J calls reflect TCRdb's handling and not the investigators' own analysis. This sample is represented by approximately 9,500 distinct CDR3 sequences; approximately 28% of them were singletons. The biggest ten clones account for around 9.6% of the sample.

Points on this clonotype: Its binding antigen is unknown. No much larger clone exists at a distance of one base, and base qualities are not known.

The germline V gene yields KGHSH for CDR1 and LQKENI for CDR2. Trimming takes 2 bases off V and 1 base off J; junction bases not matched to a gene: 2. Counted from cysteine to phenylalanine, this CDR3 has 15 amino acids. Kept here is only the CDR3 DNA, which spans 45 bases and is read in frame from base 1. The sequence was obtained from a human donor who had recovered from COVID-19. Sample: CD4+ T cells from blood, cultured in vitro, taken after SARS-CoV-2 vaccination. The rearrangement joined TRBV18 to TRBJ1-1, and 9 junction bases match TRBD1. In nucleotide form, the sequence is TGTGCCAGCTCACCATCGACAGGGGGGAACACTGAAGCTTTCTTT. Its product reads: CASSPSTGGNTEAFF.